The 25 T cell receptor beta chains reported below all come from one sample, sequenced in a study of cytomegalovirus exposure and HLA in healthy donors. The PCR employed 60 Vbeta primers together with 13 Jbeta primers. Measured with immunoSEQ multiplex PCR; TCRdb has only the in-frame clones, and not every one. The sample shows 65,000 to 95,000 clones, around four fifths of them seen only once. The specimen sequenced was PBMCs. These receptors all stem from a male donor in good health and CMV-seropositive.

The chain recombines TRBV5-1 with TRBJ2-1; 9 bases fit TRBD2. CDR3 size: 15 residues. CDR1 and CDR2 (germline): SGHRS, YFSETQ. The junction had 4 bases not matched to a gene; V was cut back by 0 bases and J by 6 bases. CDR3 in DNA: TGCGCCAGCAGCTTGGAGGCGGGAGGGGGCAATGAGCAGTTCTTC. As protein: CASSLEAGGGNEQFF. The full variable domain, its missing parts supplied by reference TRBV5-1 and TRBJ2-1, is KAGVTQTPRYLIKTRGQQVTLSCSPISGHRSVSWYQQTPGQGLQFLFEYFSETQRNKGNFPGRFSGRQFSNSRSEMNVSTLELGDSALYLCASSLEAGGGNEQFFGPGTRLTVL.

This chain connects TRBV4-2 to TRBJ2-1; 10 bases fit TRBD2. Trimming took 1 base from V and 5 from J; bases not matched to a gene: 5. This CDR3 has 16 amino acids. Germline V lookup: CDR1 LGHNA, CDR2 YNFKEQ. The CDR3 DNA follows: TGTGCCAGCAGCCAAGGGGGGCTAGCGGGGGACAATGAGCAGTTCTTC. Its translation is CASSQGGLAGDNEQFF.

A single count supports this clone. The V call is TRBV7-2, the J call TRBJ1-2; tentative D call: TRBD1 (5 bases). V lost 1 base and J 12 bases, leaving 18 bases between the germline ends. CDR1 and CDR2 (germline): SGHTA, FQGNSA. The CDR3 spans 14 residues. The CDR3 bases are TGTGCCAGCAGCTTAGATGAGAGGTGGGGCGTAGACACCTTC. Translating gives CASSLDERWGVDTF.

There are a few counts of this clone. This chain uses TRBV28 with TRBJ1-1; a possible D gene is TRBD1 (5 bases). Per the germline V gene, CDR1 is MDHEN and CDR2 is SYDVKM. The V gene lost 2 bases and the J gene lost 1 base, with 8 bases spanning the gap. This CDR3 region has 14 residues. The CDR3 region has the DNA TGTGCCAGCAGTTTAAACAGGAGGAACACTGAAGCTTTCTTT. It specifies CASSLNRRNTEAFF.

The chain has TRBV2 and TRBJ2-7; TRBD2 matches 11 bases. With 4 bases clipped from V and 3 bases from J, the junction kept 14 bases outside the gene matches. The CDR3 is 18 residues long. The germline V gene encodes CDR1 SNHLY and CDR2 FYNNEI. CDR3 nucleotides: TGTGCCAGCAGTGTTTCTAGCGGGAGGAGTTGGGGGGGCTACGAGCAGTACTTC. Amino acid sequence: CASSVSSGRSWGGYEQYF.

This clone appeared a single time. The CDR3 coding sequence is TGCGCCAGCAGCTTGAGCCTAGCGGGAACCACAGATACGCAGTATTTT. It yields the protein CASSLSLAGTTDTQYF. The J gene is TRBJ2-3, the V gene TRBV5-1; 9 nucleotides line up with TRBD2. This CDR3 has 16 residues. V was pared by 1 base and J by 2 bases, with 5 bases of the junction left unmatched. Germline assignment: CDR1 SGHRS and CDR2 YFSETQ.

This clone was seen at least ten times. Other DNA sequences from this sample encode an identical CDR3 as well. V gene TRBV6-5 combines with J gene TRBJ1-1; a weak D match, TRBD1 (5 bases). V gave up 6 bases and J gave up 2 bases, with 13 bases separating them. Germline V CDR1 and CDR2: MNHEY, SVGAGI. CDR3 length: 14 amino acids. The chain's CDR3 is CASSFDRKNTEAFF. CDR3 nucleotide sequence: TGTGCCAGCAGCTTTGACAGAAAAAACACTGAAGCTTTCTTT.

The V call is TRBV5-8, the J call TRBJ1-5; no firm D call. The CDR3 totals 15 residues. CDR1 is SGHTS, CDR2 YDEGEE, per germline. Trimming pared 0 bases from V and 4 bases from J, leaving 11 bases between. CDR3 bases: TGTGCCAGCAGCTTGGGGGCCGACCCTAATCAGCCCCAGCATTTT. Protein: CASSLGADPNQPQHF.

The rearrangement links TRBV18 to TRBJ2-7, with D possibly matching TRBD1 (6 bases). The CDR3 runs to 12 residues. Germline lookup yields CDR1 KGHSH and CDR2 LQKENI. V dropped 4 bases and J dropped 10 bases, with 14 bases sitting between them. CDR3 amino acids: CASSHRVLGQYF. The CDR3 DNA reads as TGTGCCAGCTCACACAGGGTTTTAGGACAGTACTTC.

Details on this clone: Other DNA sequences within the sample encode an identical CDR3. This rearrangement joins TRBV7-2 to TRBJ1-2; D gene unclear. V dropped 11 bases and J dropped 2 bases, with 15 bases sitting between them. The length of the CDR3 is 13 residues. Looked up from germline, CDR1 is SGHTA and CDR2 is FQGNSA. CDR3 region: CAAGAGRNYGYTF. The DNA of the CDR3 is TGTGCCGCCGGAGCGGGCAGGAACTATGGCTACACCTTC.

The J gene is TRBJ2-1, the V gene TRBV25-1; 7 nucleotides align to TRBD1. CDR3 length equals 15 residues. Per germline, CDR1 MGHDK and CDR2 SYGVNS. V trimming: 4 bases; J trimming: 0 bases; junction bases outside the gene matches: 3. The CDR3 is CASSAAGGSYNEQFF. CDR3 bases: TGTGCCAGCAGTGCTGCAGGGGGCTCCTACAATGAGCAGTTCTTC.

This sequence joins TRBV7-7 and TRBJ1-1, with D perhaps matching TRBD1 (5 bases). Germline V gives CDR1 SSHAT, CDR2 FNYEAQ (reference sequence). The germline V and J ends were trimmed by 5 bases and 2 bases, with 9 bases remaining between them. The CDR3 totals 13 residues. CDR3 amino acids: CASSRDFNTEAFF. The DNA for the CDR3 is TGTGCCAGCAGCCGGGACTTCAACACTGAAGCTTTCTTT.

The chain couples TRBV23-1 to TRBJ2-7; 9 bases are a match to TRBD2. TRBV23-1 is placed among ORFs of uncertain function. The J segment lost 2 bases and the V segment lost 4 bases, leaving 6 bases of the junction unmatched. The CDR3 is made up of 15 amino acids. CDR3 coding DNA: TGCGCCAGCAGTCGAGAGGCTAGCGGGACCTACGAGCAGTACTTC. This translates into CASSREASGTYEQYF.

J is TRBJ2-1 and V is TRBV7-6, with a weak D call TRBD2 (5 bases). The CDR3 runs 14 residues. The germline gives CDR1 SGHVS, CDR2 FNYEAQ. V lost 5 bases, J lost 3 bases, and 11 bases lay in between. The CDR3 loop reads CASSQDLIYNEQFF. Written as DNA, the CDR3 is TGTGCCAGCAGCCAGGACTTAATCTACAATGAGCAGTTCTTC.

Only one count was recorded for this clone. This same CDR3 is encoded by further DNA sequences in the sample. The J gene is TRBJ2-1, the V gene TRBV5-1, with 15 bases lining up with TRBD2. Per germline, CDR1 SGHRS and CDR2 YFSETQ. The V gene end was trimmed by 4 bases and the J gene end by 4 bases; junction bases not matched to a gene: 3. There are 16 residues in the CDR3. The CDR3 bases are TGCGCCAGCAGCCCCGGACTAGCGGGAGGGTACAATGAGCAGTTCTTC. Its protein product is CASSPGLAGGYNEQFF.

This clone was detected once. The V gene is TRBV7-9, the J gene TRBJ2-5, with 15 positions matching TRBD2. The CDR3 is 19 amino acids. CDR1 is SEHNR and CDR2 is FQNEAQ in the germline V gene (reference sequence). J was trimmed by 5 bases and V by 0 bases; bases with no gene match: 10. CDR3 region: CASSLATGTSGRSGETQYF. CDR3 nucleotides: TGTGCCAGCAGCTTAGCAACCGGGACTAGCGGGAGGTCTGGGGAGACCCAGTACTTC.

The chain couples TRBV19 to TRBJ2-1; tentatively, D is TRBD2 (5 bases). Trimming stripped 5 bases from V and 7 bases from J, with 15 bases between. CDR1 LNHDA and CDR2 SQIVND come from the germline V gene (reference sequence). There are 14 residues in the CDR3. The CDR3 loop is CASSPRERLNEQFF. CDR3 DNA: TGTGCCAGTAGTCCGAGGGAGAGGTTGAATGAGCAGTTCTTC.

This chain joins TRBV2 and TRBJ2-1, with 10 bases fitting TRBD2. Trimming cost V 0 bases and J 7 bases; bases outside gene matches: 6. CDR3 length: 16 residues. From germline, CDR1 is SNHLY and CDR2 FYNNEI. As DNA, the CDR3 is TGTGCCAGCAGTGAAGCACAAGCGGGAGGGAAAAATGAGCAGTTCTTC. Its translation is CASSEAQAGGKNEQFF.

V is TRBV7-9 and J is TRBJ2-1, with 10 bases that match TRBD2. Per germline, CDR1 SEHNR and CDR2 FQNEAQ (reference sequence). The CDR3 consists of 17 residues. The V and J ends lost 1 base and 8 bases, in that order; junction bases with no gene match: 11. The CDR3 DNA reads as TGTGCCAGCAGCTTAGGTGGTCCGTCTAGCGGGAGCCATGAGCAGTTCTTC. Protein product: CASSLGGPSSGSHEQFF.

The chain joins TRBV6-6 to TRBJ2-3; 8 nucleotides agree with TRBD2. CDR1 MNHNY and CDR2 SVGAGI come from the germline V gene (reference sequence). The V segment lost 6 bases and the J segment 4 bases; nucleotides outside the gene matches: 3. This CDR3 region has 13 residues. The CDR3 region has the DNA TGTGCCAGCAGCGGGGGGGGCGCAGATACGCAGTATTTT. It codes for CASSGGGADTQYF.

The rearrangement uses TRBV10-1 and TRBJ1-1; maybe TRBD1 (6 bases). The length of the CDR3 is 15 residues. The ends were cut back, 6 bases at V and 4 bases at J, with 18 bases in the middle. From germline, CDR1 is WNHNN and CDR2 SYGVQD (reference sequence). CDR3 DNA sequence: TGCGCCAGCAGCCCGTCCACAGGGATGGGCACTGAAGCTTTCTTT. Encoded protein: CASSPSTGMGTEAFF.

The chain is built from TRBV28 and TRBJ2-7; D ambiguous. The CDR3 length is 12 residues. Germline V lookup: CDR1 MDHEN, CDR2 SYDVKM. Trimming left V 5 bases short and J 2 bases short, with 7 bases between. In nucleotides, the CDR3 is TGTGCCAGCAGTCTTTCTACCTACGAGCAGTACTTC. Translated, it gives CASSLSTYEQYF.

This clone turned up a few times. This chain uses TRBV6-5 with TRBJ2-7; the D gene is possibly TRBD1 (6 bases). The CDR3 contains 14 residues. V gave up 4 bases and J gave up 2 bases, with 12 bases separating them. Germline CDR1 is MNHEY and CDR2 is SVGAGI. DNA of the CDR3: TGTGCCAGCAGTTTAGACAGGTTAACCTACGAGCAGTACTTC. The encoded protein is CASSLDRLTYEQYF.

The chain carries TRBV6-1 and TRBJ2-2; TRBD1 might be the D (6 bases). Germline lookup yields CDR1 MNHNS and CDR2 SASEGT. The length of the CDR3 is 14 residues. Trimming left V 6 bases short and J 3 bases short, with 11 bases between. The CDR3, as DNA: TGTGCCAGCAGACCGGGACAAGACACCGGGGAGCTGTTTTTT. Its translation is CASRPGQDTGELFF.

This clone was counted a few times. The rearrangement joins TRBV6-5 to TRBJ2-7; 9 positions match TRBD1. V trimming: 8 bases; J trimming: 2 bases; junction bases outside the gene matches: 4. This CDR3 region has 13 residues. Germline V gene sequence: CDR1 MNHEY, CDR2 SVGAGI. The CDR3 sequence: CASGTGPTYEQYF. For the CDR3, the DNA is TGTGCCAGCGGGACAGGGCCGACCTACGAGCAGTACTTC.